This TCR beta chain was identified in a study of blood T cell repertoires in COVID-19. The wider study: COVID-19 samples from acute and convalescent phases originated in the United States, Italy and Spain. T cells, B-cell-depleted T cells, or PBMCs provided the cDNA or gDNA that served as material.

This CDR3 comprises 15 residues. Trimming took off 10 bases at V and 0 bases at J, with 16 bases between the two ends. Germline CDR1 and CDR2: LNHDA and SQIVND (reference sequence). Per the study methods: Amplification from reference gene primers served as the basis for estimated nucleated cell counts. Assay: immunoSEQ multiplex PCR; the TCRdb copy retains only in-frame clones and omits some. V and J calls and clone size come straight from that table; D and trimming were deduced from the DNA. The profile covers over 300,000 clones, with around 89% appearing a single time and around 6.3% taken by the ten largest.

This clonotype was sampled from a man between 18 and 29 years old with active or convalescent COVID-19. Sequencing input: peripheral blood. The chain joins TRBV19 to TRBJ1-5; D remains unclear. CDR3 coding DNA: TGTGCCACCCTAGAAGGTCAGATTAGCAATCAGCCCCAGCATTTT. It is translated as CATLEGQISNQPQHF.